The clone carrying this T cell receptor (beta chain) was picked up many times. The antigen remains unidentified. The record originates from a study of regulatory T cells in long-lasting Graves disease. On the study more broadly: Patients newly diagnosed with Graves' had been on antithyroid drugs for under 3 months. Study results and limitations: Persistent disease was characterized by preferential usage of TRBV28, TRBJ1-2 and TRBJ2-5. Sharing of public clonotypes was greater in persistent patients (roughly 2,900) than in new patients (roughly 880).

This CDR3 has 16 residues. The V and J ends lost 6 bases and 6 bases respectively, with 23 bases between them. Described time point: newly diagnosed GD, antithyroid drugs for less than 3 months. The TCR library was made from RNA that had been extracted from PBMCs in TRIzol. Graves' disease was diagnosed by American Thyroid Association guidelines. CDR3-region Arm-PCR and iRepertoire HTBI primers produced the TCR beta libraries. A single record per CDR3 protein comes from TCRdb applying MiXCR to the multiplex PCR reads. The table shows fewer than 450,000 distinct CDR3 sequences, with 15% occurring only once. These same records also appear under a second study, on T cells in Graves' hyperthyroidism and ophthalmopathy.

V gene TRBV12-3 or TRBV12-4 combines with J gene TRBJ1-2; D may be TRBD1 (6 bases). The material sequenced was peripheral blood mononuclear cells (PBMCs), taken at new diagnosis, from a patient treated with antithyroid drugs. The clonotype comes from a woman in her thirties or forties with Graves disease. The CDR3 region is CASSPDAGGGGNGYTF. As DNA, the CDR3 is TGTGCCAGCAGCCCAGACGCGGGTGGGGGGGGCAATGGCTACACCTTC.